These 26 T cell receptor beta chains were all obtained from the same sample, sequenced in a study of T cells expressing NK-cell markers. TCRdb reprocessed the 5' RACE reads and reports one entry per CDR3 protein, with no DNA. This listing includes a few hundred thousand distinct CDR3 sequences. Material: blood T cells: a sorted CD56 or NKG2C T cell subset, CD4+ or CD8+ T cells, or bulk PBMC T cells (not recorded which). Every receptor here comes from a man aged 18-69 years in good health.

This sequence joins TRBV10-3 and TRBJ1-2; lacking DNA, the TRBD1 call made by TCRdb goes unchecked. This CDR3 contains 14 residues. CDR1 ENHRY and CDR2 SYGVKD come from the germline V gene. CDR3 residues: CAISPGTDNYGYTF.

The CDR3: CASSVAEGRRTEAFF. The chain links TRBV9 to TRBJ1-1; checking the TCRdb D call of TRBD1 is not possible without DNA. CDR3 length: 15 residues. Germline V gene lookup returns CDR1 SGDLS and CDR2 YYNGEE.

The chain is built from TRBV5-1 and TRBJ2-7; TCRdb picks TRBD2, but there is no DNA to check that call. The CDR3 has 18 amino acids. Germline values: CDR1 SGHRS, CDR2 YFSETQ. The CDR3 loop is CASSSIVTSGGPNYEQYF. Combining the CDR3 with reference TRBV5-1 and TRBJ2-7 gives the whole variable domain KAGVTQTPRYLIKTRGQQVTLSCSPISGHRSVSWYQQTPGQGLQFLFEYFSETQRNKGNFPGRFSGRQFSNSRSEMNVSTLELGDSALYLCASSSIVTSGGPNYEQYFGPGTRLTVT.

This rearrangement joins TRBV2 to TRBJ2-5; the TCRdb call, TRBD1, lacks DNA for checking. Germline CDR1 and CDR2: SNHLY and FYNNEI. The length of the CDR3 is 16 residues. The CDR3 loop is CASSDSGQGALKTQYF.

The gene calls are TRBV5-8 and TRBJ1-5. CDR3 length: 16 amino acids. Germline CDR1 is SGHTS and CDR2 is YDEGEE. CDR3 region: CASSRGEARNNQPQHF.

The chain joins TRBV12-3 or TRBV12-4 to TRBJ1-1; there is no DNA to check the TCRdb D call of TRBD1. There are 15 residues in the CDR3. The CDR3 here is CASSHPRGVDTEAFF.

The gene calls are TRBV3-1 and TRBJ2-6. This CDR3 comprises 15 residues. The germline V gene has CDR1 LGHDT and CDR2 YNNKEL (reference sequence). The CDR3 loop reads CASSLAGSGANVLTF.

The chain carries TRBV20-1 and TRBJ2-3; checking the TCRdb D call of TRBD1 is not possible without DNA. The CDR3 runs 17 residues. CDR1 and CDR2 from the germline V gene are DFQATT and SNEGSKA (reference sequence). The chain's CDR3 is CSASYGTGIPSTDTQYF.

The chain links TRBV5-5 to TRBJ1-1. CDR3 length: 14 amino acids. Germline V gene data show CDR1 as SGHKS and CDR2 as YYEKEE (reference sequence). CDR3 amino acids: CASSTTIANTEAFF.

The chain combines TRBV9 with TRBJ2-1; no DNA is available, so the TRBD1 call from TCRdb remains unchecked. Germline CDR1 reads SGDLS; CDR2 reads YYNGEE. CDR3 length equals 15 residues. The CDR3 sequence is CASSVTGGRGNEQFF.

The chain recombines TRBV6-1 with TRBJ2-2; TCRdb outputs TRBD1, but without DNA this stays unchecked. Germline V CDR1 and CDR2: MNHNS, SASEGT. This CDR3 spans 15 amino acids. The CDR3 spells CASSETLRADGELFF.

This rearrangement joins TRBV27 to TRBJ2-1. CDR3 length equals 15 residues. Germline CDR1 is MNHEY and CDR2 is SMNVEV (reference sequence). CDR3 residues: CASSLSGVTYNEQFF.

The CDR3 region is CASSLAGLSNQPQHF. The chain employs TRBV12-3 or TRBV12-4 and TRBJ1-5. This CDR3 spans 15 amino acids.

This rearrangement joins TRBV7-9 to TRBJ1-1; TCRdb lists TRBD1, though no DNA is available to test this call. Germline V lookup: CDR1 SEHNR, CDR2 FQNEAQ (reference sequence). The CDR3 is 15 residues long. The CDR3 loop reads CASSLAKQGYTEAFF.

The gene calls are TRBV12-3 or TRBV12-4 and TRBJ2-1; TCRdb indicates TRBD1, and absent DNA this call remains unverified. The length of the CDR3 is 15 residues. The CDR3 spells CASSIKGQGLNEQFF.

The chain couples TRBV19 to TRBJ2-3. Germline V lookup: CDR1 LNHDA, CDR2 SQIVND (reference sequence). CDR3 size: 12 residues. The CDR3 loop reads CASGLVTDTQYF.

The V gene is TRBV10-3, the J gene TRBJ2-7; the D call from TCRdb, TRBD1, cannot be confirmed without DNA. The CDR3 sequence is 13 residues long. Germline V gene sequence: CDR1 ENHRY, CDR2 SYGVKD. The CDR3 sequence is CAISEMQGVGQYF.

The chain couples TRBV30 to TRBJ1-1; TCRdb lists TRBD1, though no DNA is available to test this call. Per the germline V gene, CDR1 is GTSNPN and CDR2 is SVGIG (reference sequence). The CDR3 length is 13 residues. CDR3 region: CAWSFTGNTEAFF.

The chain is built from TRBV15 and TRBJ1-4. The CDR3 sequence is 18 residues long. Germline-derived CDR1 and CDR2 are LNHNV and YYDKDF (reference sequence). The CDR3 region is CATSRTGRTVGSDEKLFF.

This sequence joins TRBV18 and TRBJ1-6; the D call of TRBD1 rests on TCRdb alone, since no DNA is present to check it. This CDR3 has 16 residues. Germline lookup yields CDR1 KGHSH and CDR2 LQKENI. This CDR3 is CASSPNYRGNNSPLHF.

The CDR3 spells CASSSSLAGGFEQFF. The V and J genes are TRBV12-3 or TRBV12-4 and TRBJ2-1; the TRBD2 assignment by TCRdb is unverifiable without DNA. The length of the CDR3 is 15 residues.

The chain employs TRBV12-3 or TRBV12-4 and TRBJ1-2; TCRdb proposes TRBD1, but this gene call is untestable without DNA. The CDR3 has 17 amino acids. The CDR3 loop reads CASSSWGDRGQGDGYTF.

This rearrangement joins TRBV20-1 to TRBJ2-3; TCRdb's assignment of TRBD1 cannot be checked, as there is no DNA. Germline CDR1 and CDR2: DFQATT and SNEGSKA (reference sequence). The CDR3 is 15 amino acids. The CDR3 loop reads CSAIRTGRDTDTQYF.

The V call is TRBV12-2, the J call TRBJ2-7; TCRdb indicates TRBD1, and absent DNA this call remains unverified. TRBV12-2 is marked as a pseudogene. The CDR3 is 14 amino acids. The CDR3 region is CASHRTDVSYEQYF.

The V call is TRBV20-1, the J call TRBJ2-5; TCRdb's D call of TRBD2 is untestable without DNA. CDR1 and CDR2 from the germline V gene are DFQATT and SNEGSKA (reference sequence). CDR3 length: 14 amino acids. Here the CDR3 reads CSAAGGGLHSTQYF.

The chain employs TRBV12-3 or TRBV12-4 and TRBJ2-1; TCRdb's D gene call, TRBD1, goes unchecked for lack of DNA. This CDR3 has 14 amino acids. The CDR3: CASSRTSGSYEQFF.